This TCR beta chain was observed in a study of relationships among human T cell subsets. The CDR3 covers 15 residues. From germline, CDR1 is SGHNT and CDR2 YYREEE (reference sequence). This clonotype was detected a few times. The junction differs from germline at one of its ends, possibly a read error. From mRNA, alpha and beta CDR3 regions were amplified using semiquantitative ARM-PCR. ARM-PCR used tagged nested gene-specific primers, then communal superprimers for exponential amplification. MiXCR, applied by TCRdb to the multiplex PCR reads, yields one record per CDR3 protein. The sample holds under 6,500 distinct CDR3 sequences, about 59% seen once. The CD8+ T cells came from negative anti-CD4 multisort bead selection followed by positive anti-CD8 selection.

The J gene is TRBJ1-2, the V gene TRBV5-4; D remains ambiguous. The TCR was taken from a man aged 35 to 55 in good health. The sequenced sample was CD8+ T cells sorted from blood. CDR3 region: CASSLWESWGYGYTF. The CDR3 nucleotides read TGCGCCAGCAGCTTGTGGGAATCTTGGGGCTATGGCTACACCTTC.